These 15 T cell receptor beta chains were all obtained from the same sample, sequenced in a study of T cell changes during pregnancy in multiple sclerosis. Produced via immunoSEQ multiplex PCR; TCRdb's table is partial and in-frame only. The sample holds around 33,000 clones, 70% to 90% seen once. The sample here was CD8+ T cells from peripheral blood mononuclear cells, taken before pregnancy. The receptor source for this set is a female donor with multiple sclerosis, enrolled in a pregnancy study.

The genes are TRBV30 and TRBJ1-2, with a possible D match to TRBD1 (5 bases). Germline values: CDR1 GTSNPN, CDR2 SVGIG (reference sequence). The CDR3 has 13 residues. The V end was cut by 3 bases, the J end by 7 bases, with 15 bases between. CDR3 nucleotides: TGTGCCTGGAGCGAAGGGCCGGGGGGTGGCTACACCTTC. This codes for CAWSEGPGGGYTF.

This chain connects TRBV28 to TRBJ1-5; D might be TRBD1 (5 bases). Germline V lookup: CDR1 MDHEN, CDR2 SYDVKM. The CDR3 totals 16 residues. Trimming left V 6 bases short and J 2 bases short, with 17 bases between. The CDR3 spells CASSPGLQPGNQPQHF. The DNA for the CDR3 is TGTGCCAGCAGCCCGGGACTCCAACCGGGCAATCAGCCCCAGCATTTT.

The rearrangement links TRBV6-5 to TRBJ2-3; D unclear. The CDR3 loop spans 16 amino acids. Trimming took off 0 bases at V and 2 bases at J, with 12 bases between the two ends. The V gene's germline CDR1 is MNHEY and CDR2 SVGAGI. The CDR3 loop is CASSYSTGALTDTQYF. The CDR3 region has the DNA TGTGCCAGCAGTTACTCTACCGGAGCTCTCACAGATACGCAGTATTTT.

CDR3 sequence: CASTLGTEAYTGELFF. The CDR3 coding sequence is TGTGCCAGCACCCTAGGGACAGAAGCTTACACCGGGGAGCTGTTTTTT. The genes are TRBV28 and TRBJ2-2; 7 nucleotides match TRBD1. V dropped 7 bases and J dropped 3; count of bases not matched to a gene: 11. The CDR3 totals 16 residues. Germline CDR1 and CDR2: MDHEN and SYDVKM.

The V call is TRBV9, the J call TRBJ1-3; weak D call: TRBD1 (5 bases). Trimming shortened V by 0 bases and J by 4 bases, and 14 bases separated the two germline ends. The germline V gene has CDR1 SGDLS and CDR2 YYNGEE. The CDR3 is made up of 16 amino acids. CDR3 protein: CASSVDLQGHGNTIYF. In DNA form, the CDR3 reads TGTGCCAGCAGCGTAGATCTCCAGGGCCACGGAAACACCATATATTTT.

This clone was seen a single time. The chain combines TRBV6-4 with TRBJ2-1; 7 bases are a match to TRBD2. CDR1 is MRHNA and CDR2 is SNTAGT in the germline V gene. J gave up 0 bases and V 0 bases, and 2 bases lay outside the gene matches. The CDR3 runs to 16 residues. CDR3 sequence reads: CASSDSTGGSYNEQFF. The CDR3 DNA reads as TGTGCCAGCAGTGACTCGACGGGGGGCTCCTACAATGAGCAGTTCTTC.

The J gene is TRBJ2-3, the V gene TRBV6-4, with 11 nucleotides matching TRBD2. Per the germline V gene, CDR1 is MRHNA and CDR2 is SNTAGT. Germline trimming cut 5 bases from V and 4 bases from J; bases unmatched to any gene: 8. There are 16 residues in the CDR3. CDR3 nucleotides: TGTGCCAGCAGTAATGCCGGGACTAGCGGCGCAGATACGCAGTATTTT. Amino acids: CASSNAGTSGADTQYF.

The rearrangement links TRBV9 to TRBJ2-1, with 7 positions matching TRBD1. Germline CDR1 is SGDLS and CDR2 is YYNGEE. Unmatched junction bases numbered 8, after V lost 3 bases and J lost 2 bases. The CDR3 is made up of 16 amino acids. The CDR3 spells CASSALTGTAYNEQFF. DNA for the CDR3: TGTGCCAGCAGCGCCCTTACCGGGACAGCCTACAATGAGCAGTTCTTC.

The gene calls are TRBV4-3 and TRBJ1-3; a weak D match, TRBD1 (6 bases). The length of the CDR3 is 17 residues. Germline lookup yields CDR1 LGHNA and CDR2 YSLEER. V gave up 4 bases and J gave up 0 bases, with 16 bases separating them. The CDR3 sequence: CASSRILGASSGNTIYF. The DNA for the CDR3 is TGCGCCAGCAGCCGTATTCTGGGGGCGAGCTCTGGAAACACCATATATTTT.

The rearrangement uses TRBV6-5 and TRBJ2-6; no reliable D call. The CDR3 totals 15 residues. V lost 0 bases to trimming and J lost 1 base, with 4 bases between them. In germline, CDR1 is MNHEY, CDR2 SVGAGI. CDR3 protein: CASSYSTSGANVLTF. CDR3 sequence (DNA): TGTGCCAGCAGTTACTCGACTTCTGGGGCCAACGTCCTGACTTTC.

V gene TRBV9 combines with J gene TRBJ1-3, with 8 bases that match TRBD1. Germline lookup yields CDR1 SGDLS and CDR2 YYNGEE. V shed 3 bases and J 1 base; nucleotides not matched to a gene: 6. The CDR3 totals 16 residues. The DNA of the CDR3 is TGTGCCAGCAGCGCCGGACAGGGATCGTCTGGAAACACCATATATTTT. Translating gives CASSAGQGSSGNTIYF.

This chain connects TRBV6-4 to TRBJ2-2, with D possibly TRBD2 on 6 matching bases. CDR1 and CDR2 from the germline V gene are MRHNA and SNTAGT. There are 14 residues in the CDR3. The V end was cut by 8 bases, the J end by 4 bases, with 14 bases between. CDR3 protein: CASRFDGSTGELFF. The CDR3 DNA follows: TGTGCCAGCCGGTTCGACGGGAGCACCGGGGAGCTGTTTTTT.

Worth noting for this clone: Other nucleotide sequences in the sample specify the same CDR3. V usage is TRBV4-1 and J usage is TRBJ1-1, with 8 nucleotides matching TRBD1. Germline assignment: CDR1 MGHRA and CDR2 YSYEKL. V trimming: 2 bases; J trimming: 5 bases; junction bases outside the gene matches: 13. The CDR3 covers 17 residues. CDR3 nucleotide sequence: TGCGCCAGCAGCCAACTCGGTGCCCAGGGGGCGAGGACTGAAGCTTTCTTT. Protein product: CASSQLGAQGARTEAFF.

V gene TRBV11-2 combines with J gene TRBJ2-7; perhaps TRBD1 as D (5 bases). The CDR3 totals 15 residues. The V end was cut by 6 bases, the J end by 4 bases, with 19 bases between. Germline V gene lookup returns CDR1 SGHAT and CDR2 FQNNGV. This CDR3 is CASSLTASFFYEQYF. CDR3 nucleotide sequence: TGTGCCAGCAGTTTGACAGCCTCCTTTTTTTACGAGCAGTACTTC.

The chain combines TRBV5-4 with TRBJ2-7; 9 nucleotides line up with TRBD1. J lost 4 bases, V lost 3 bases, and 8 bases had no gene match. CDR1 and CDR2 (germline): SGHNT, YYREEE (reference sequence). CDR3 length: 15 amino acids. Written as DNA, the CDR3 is TGTGCCAGCAGCTCACCGGGACAGGGTAGTTACGAGCAGTACTTC. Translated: CASSSPGQGSYEQYF.